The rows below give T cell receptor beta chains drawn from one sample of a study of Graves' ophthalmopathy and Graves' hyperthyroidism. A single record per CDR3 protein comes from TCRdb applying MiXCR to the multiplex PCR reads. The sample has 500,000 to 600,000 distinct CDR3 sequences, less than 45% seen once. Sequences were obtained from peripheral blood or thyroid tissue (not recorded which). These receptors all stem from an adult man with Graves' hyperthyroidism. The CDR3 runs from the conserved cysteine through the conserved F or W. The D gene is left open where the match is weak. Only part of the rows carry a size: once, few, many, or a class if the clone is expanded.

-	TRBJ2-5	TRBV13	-	TGTGCCAGCAGCCGGGGCAAGACTGTCCAGTACTTC	CASSRGKTVQYF
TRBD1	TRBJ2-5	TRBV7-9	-	TGTGCCAGCAGCACCTTACAGGGGGCGCTTTCAGAGACCCAGTACTTC	CASSTLQGALSETQYF
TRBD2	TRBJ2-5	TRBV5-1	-	TGCGCCAGCACCCCCCGAGGGGCGGGGGGGCCTGAAGAGACCCAGTACTTC	CASTPRGAGGPEETQYF
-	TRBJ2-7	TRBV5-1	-	TGCGCCAGCAGCTTGGCCTTTGGGCAGGGCTACGAGCAGTACTTC	CASSLAFGQGYEQYF
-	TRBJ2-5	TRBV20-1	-	TGCAGTGCAAGACAGACACAAGAGACCCAGTACTTC	CSARQTQETQYF
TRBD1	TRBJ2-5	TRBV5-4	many	TGTGCCAGCAGCTCGCCCGGGACAGGCCTCCAAGAGACCCAGTACTTC	CASSSPGTGLQETQYF
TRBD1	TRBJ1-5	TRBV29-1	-	TGCAGCGTCCCGGGACAGGGGCTCGGTGGGGATCAGCCCCAGCATTTT	CSVPGQGLGGDQPQHF
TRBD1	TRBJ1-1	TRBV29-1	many	TGCAGCGTTGAAGGACCCTCCGACAGGGCATTCGGTGAAGCTTTCTTT	CSVEGPSDRAFGEAFF
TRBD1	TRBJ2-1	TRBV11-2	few	TGTGCCAGCAGCTTATGGGGGACAGGGGACAATGAGCAGTTCTTC	CASSLWGTGDNEQFF
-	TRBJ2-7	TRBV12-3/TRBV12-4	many	TGTGCCAGCAGACTCAATTTGGGGTCCTACGAGCAGTACTTC	CASRLNLGSYEQYF
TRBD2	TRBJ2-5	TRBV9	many	TGTGCCAGCAGCGGAGGGACTAAACAAGAGACCCAGTACTTC	CASSGGTKQETQYF
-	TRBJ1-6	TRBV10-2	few	TGCGCCAGCAGTGAGATAGCGAGCTCCTATAATTCACCCCTCCACTTT	CASSEIASSYNSPLHF
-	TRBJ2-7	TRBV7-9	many	TGTGCCAGCAGAGGGGGGGACAGCTCCTACGAGCAGTACTTC	CASRGGDSSYEQYF